This TCR beta chain stems from a study of regulatory T cells in long-lasting Graves disease. Study results and caveats: Among persistent patients, a larger number of public clonotypes were shared (about 2,800) than among newly diagnosed patients (roughly 910).

Time point described: newly diagnosed GD, antithyroid drugs for less than 3 months. With RNA extracted from PBMCs as input, the TCR library was made. Graves' disease diagnoses used American Thyroid Association guidelines. This clonotype was detected ten times or more. No antigen is known for it. The authors built TCR beta libraries using iRepertoire HTBI primers and Arm-PCR of CDR3 regions. In the original analysis: Taken together, the samples had 60 or so TRBV and roughly 14 TRBJ segments identified. MiXCR, applied by TCRdb to the multiplex PCR reads, yields one record per CDR3 protein. The V and J calls shown here were made by TCRdb, not taken from the authors' results. The table includes about 320,000 distinct CDR3 sequences, over 15% detected once. Material: peripheral blood mononuclear cells (PBMCs), obtained at new diagnosis, from a patient treated with antithyroid drugs. The origin of this receptor is a female donor with Graves disease.

CDR3 sequence reads: CATRTFGGPQETQYF. CDR3 DNA sequence: TGTGCCACCAGGACTTTTGGGGGCCCGCAAGAGACCCAGTACTTC. The chain has TRBV5-6 and TRBJ2-5; tentative D call: TRBD1 (6 bases). V lost 9 bases, J lost 2 bases, and 20 bases lay in between. The CDR3 contains 15 residues. Germline V gives CDR1 SGHDT, CDR2 YYEEEE.